Shown below are 23 T cell receptor beta chains from a single sample sequenced in a study of preoperative IRX-2 immunotherapy in early breast cancer. Treatment: preoperative locoregional IRX-2 cytokine immunotherapy. Clones were read by immunoSEQ multiplex PCR, and TCRdb kept only the in-frame ones, dropping some. This table holds around 57,000 clones, roughly 94% found once. Sample collection was performed from a patient treated with IRX-2 immunotherapy. These receptors were obtained from a human donor with breast cancer.

The J gene is TRBJ2-1, the V gene TRBV29-1; either TRBD1 or TRBD2 may fit D (6 bases each). The CDR3 has 13 residues. Trimming left V 7 bases short and J 1 base short, with 11 bases between. CDR1 is SQVTM, CDR2 ANQGSEA, per germline. DNA for the CDR3: TGCAGCGCCGAGGGGGGATCCTACAATGAGCAGTTCTTC. Residues: CSAEGGSYNEQFF.

The count of this clone is one. The rearrangement uses TRBV7-9 and TRBJ2-7, with 7 bases identical to TRBD1. From germline, CDR1 is SEHNR and CDR2 FQNEAQ (reference sequence). There are 15 residues in the CDR3. V was clipped by 5 bases and J by 2 bases; unmatched bases: 9. The CDR3 sequence: CASSQRTGLPYEQYF. In nucleotides, the CDR3 is TGTGCCAGCAGCCAGAGGACAGGTTTACCCTACGAGCAGTACTTC.

The chain has TRBV5-4 and TRBJ1-2; TRBD1 is a possible D gene (5 bases). The CDR3 spans 14 residues. Trimming left V 4 bases short and J 1 base short, with 11 bases between. In germline, CDR1 is SGHNT, CDR2 YYREEE (reference sequence). CDR3 in DNA: TGTGCCAGCAGCCTGGGGACGGGTAACTATGGCTACACCTTC. It translates to CASSLGTGNYGYTF.

This clone was observed a few times. This sequence joins TRBV11-2 and TRBJ2-5; D is tentatively TRBD1 or TRBD2 (5 bases each). There are 14 residues in the CDR3. Germline V gives CDR1 SGHAT, CDR2 FQNNGV. V lost 3 bases and J 4 bases, leaving 12 bases between the germline ends. The CDR3 here is CASSLGRLRETQYF. CDR3 DNA: TGTGCCAGCAGCTTGGGACGTTTAAGAGAGACCCAGTACTTC. The whole variable domain, remainder taken from reference TRBV11-2 and TRBJ2-5, is EAGVAQSPRYKIIEKRQSVAFWCNPISGHATLYWYQQILGQGPKLLIQFQNNGVVDDSQLPKDRFSAERLKGVDSTLKIQPAKLEDSAVYLCASSLGRLRETQYFGPGTRLLVL.

CDR3 amino acids: CASSIDLFYEQFF. CDR3 bases: TGTGCCAGTAGTATAGATCTCTTCTATGAGCAGTTCTTC. The chain couples TRBV19 to TRBJ2-1, with D unclear. V shed 0 bases and J shed 8 bases, with 8 bases lying between them. Germline CDR1 LNHDA, CDR2 SQIVND (reference sequence). CDR3 length: 13 residues.

This clone showed up just once. The chain uses TRBV6-5 and TRBJ2-7, with 7 bases identical to TRBD1. The germline V gene encodes CDR1 MNHEY and CDR2 SVGAGI. This CDR3 has 14 residues. The V gene end was trimmed by 3 bases and the J gene end by 0 bases; junction bases not matched to a gene: 2. CDR3 sequence reads: CASSYRDSSYEQYF. The CDR3 bases are TGTGCCAGCAGTTATAGGGACAGCTCCTACGAGCAGTACTTC.

The rearrangement uses TRBV28 and TRBJ1-3; maybe TRBD1 (5 bases). CDR1 and CDR2 (germline): MDHEN, SYDVKM. This CDR3 contains 19 residues. V gave up 0 bases and J gave up 3 bases, with 21 bases separating them. For the CDR3, the DNA is TGTGCCAGCAGTTTATGGGCAGGGTCAGTGTTTCCCTTTGGAAACACCATATATTTT. Translation: CASSLWAGSVFPFGNTIYF.

The chain recombines TRBV4-1 with TRBJ1-5, with D perhaps TRBD1 (5 bases). V was pared by 1 base and J by 2 bases, with 9 bases between. Germline V gives CDR1 MGHRA, CDR2 YSYEKL. The CDR3 loop spans 15 amino acids. The CDR3 loop reads CASSQGQTRNQPQHF. In DNA form, the CDR3 reads TGCGCCAGCAGCCAAGGACAGACCCGCAATCAGCCCCAGCATTTT.

The chain uses TRBV23-1 and TRBJ1-6, with D maybe TRBD1 (5 bases). TRBV23-1 is an ORF; its function is uncertain. The V end was cut by 9 bases, the J end by 5 bases, with 17 bases between. This CDR3 has 15 residues. CDR3 region: CARFPGTLNNSPLHF. CDR3 bases: TGCGCCAGGTTCCCAGGGACCCTTAATAATTCACCCCTCCACTTT.

This clone was observed once. The rearrangement uses TRBV5-1 and TRBJ2-2; possible D gene TRBD2, 5 bases. Germline V gene sequence: CDR1 SGHRS, CDR2 YFSETQ. This CDR3 contains 18 residues. With 1 base removed from V and 0 bases from J, the gap between germline ends came to 16 bases. In DNA form, the CDR3 reads TGCGCCAGCAGCTTGTGGTCGCGGGTACAACCGAACACCGGGGAGCTGTTTTTT. Translated, it gives CASSLWSRVQPNTGELFF.

The chain joins TRBV5-5 to TRBJ2-7; D ambiguous. The germline V gene has CDR1 SGHKS and CDR2 YYEKEE (reference sequence). Trimming shortened V by 0 bases and J by 7 bases, and 8 bases separated the two germline ends. There are 12 residues in the CDR3. CDR3 nucleotide sequence: TGTGCCAGCAGCTTGGCCTCCTGGGAGCAGTACTTC. Its protein product is CASSLASWEQYF.

V usage is TRBV19 and J usage is TRBJ1-3; D unresolved. V was pared by 3 bases and J by 0 bases, with 3 bases between. The CDR3 covers 13 residues. CDR1 is LNHDA and CDR2 is SQIVND in the germline V gene (reference sequence). CDR3 coding DNA: TGTGCCAGTAGTATTCTCTCTGGAAACACCATATATTTT. This gives the protein CASSILSGNTIYF.

This clone was found once. The chain employs TRBV9 and TRBJ1-6; unclear D gene. Germline V gene sequence: CDR1 SGDLS, CDR2 YYNGEE. The V end was cut by 4 bases, the J end by 9 bases, with 8 bases between. The CDR3 length is 12 residues. The CDR3 nucleotides are TGTGCCAGCAGCCGTATAGGTTCACCCCTCCACTTT. Protein sequence: CASSRIGSPLHF.

The rearrangement joins TRBV19 to TRBJ2-7, with unresolved D. Germline V lookup: CDR1 LNHDA, CDR2 SQIVND (reference sequence). V was cut by 10 bases and J by 0 bases, with 19 bases left in between. The CDR3 has 15 amino acids. CDR3 bases: TGTGCCACCTCTCGGCCCGGCCTGGGCTCCTACGAGCAGTACTTC. This gives the protein CATSRPGLGSYEQYF. Full variable domain (remainder filled in from reference TRBV19 and TRBJ2-7): DGGITQSPKYLFRKEGQNVTLSCEQNLNHDAMYWYRQDPGQGLRLIYYSQIVNDFQKGDIAEGYSVSREKKESFPLTVTSAQKNPTAFYLCATSRPGLGSYEQYFGPGTRLTVT.

The chain uses TRBV4-3 and TRBJ2-1; D unresolved. Trimming pared 0 bases from V and 3 bases from J, leaving 9 bases between. Germline CDR1 LGHNA, CDR2 YSLEER. The CDR3 spans 15 residues. The CDR3 DNA sequence: TGCGCCAGCAGCCAAGACGGCCGCAGCTACAATGAGCAGTTCTTC. Translating gives CASSQDGRSYNEQFF.

The rearrangement links TRBV5-1 to TRBJ2-6; D unclear. V gave up 1 base and J gave up 0 bases, with 5 bases separating them. The CDR3 has 15 residues. The germline V gene has CDR1 SGHRS and CDR2 YFSETQ. The CDR3 loop is CASSLLVSGANVLTF. CDR3 nucleotide sequence: TGCGCCAGCAGCTTGTTAGTCTCTGGGGCCAACGTCCTGACTTTC.

The V gene is TRBV7-9, the J gene TRBJ2-1; D is unclear. The CDR3 is made up of 12 amino acids. V gave up 6 bases and J gave up 8 bases, with 11 bases separating them. CDR1 and CDR2 from the germline V gene are SEHNR and FQNEAQ (reference sequence). The CDR3 nucleotides read TGTGCCAGCAGTCGTGGTGTCCATGAGCAGTTCTTC. Translation: CASSRGVHEQFF.

V and J are TRBV19 and TRBJ2-1; D is possibly TRBD2 (7 bases). The CDR3 is made up of 16 amino acids. Germline V gene lookup returns CDR1 LNHDA and CDR2 SQIVND (reference sequence). Trimming took off 3 bases at V and 7 bases at J, with 19 bases between the two ends. CDR3 nucleotides: TGTGCCAGTAGTATCGCCAAGGGGGGGCTCGGGAATGAGCAGTTCTTC. This codes for CASSIAKGGLGNEQFF.

This clone has just one count. The rearrangement joins TRBV5-6 to TRBJ2-5; 7 bases are shared with TRBD1. Gene TRBJ2-7 matches the end of the DNA better, so the J call may be wrong. The germline V gene has CDR1 SGHDT and CDR2 YYEEEE. The length of the CDR3 is 15 residues. The CDR3 DNA reads TGTGCCAGCAGCTCATCCCGGACAGGCCTCTACGAGCAGTACTTC. It translates to CASSSSRTGLYEQYF.

The V and J genes are TRBV20-1 and TRBJ1-2; the D gene is possibly TRBD1 (5 bases). Germline CDR1 reads DFQATT; CDR2 reads SNEGSKA (reference sequence). The CDR3 loop spans 11 amino acids. V gave up 6 bases and J gave up 8 bases, with 13 bases separating them. The CDR3 loop reads CSALFRDGYTF. CDR3 in DNA: TGCAGTGCACTTTTCCGGGACGGCTACACCTTC.

The rearrangement links TRBV7-6 to TRBJ2-3; TRBD2 matches 13 bases. V dropped 2 bases and J dropped 4; count of bases not matched to a gene: 3. The CDR3 length is 16 residues. Germline CDR1 SGHVS, CDR2 FNYEAQ. The CDR3 here is CASSLTTSGGADTQYF. The CDR3 nucleotides read TGTGCCAGCAGCTTAACAACTAGCGGGGGGGCAGATACGCAGTATTTT. Together with reference TRBV7-6 and TRBJ2-3, the CDR3 gives the full variable domain: GAGVSQSPRYKVTKRGQDVALRCDPISGHVSLYWYRQALGQGPEFLTYFNYEAQQDKSGLPNDRFSAERPEGSISTLTIQRTEQRDSAMYRCASSLTTSGGADTQYFGPGTRLTVL.

This clone was recorded only once. The rearrangement joins TRBV7-2 to TRBJ2-7; D might be TRBD2 (5 bases). The CDR3 extends over 18 amino acids. The V gene lost 2 bases and the J gene lost 4 bases, with 24 bases spanning the gap. Germline CDR1 reads SGHTA; CDR2 reads FQGNSA. The CDR3 bases are TGTGCCAGCAGCTTACGTGGTTTCGGGGTGGGCGGCATTTACGAGCAGTACTTC. Its translation is CASSLRGFGVGGIYEQYF.

The chain has TRBV4-3 and TRBJ1-1; D possibly corresponds to TRBD1 (5 bases). The germline V and J ends were trimmed by 0 bases and 5 bases, with 13 bases remaining between them. The length of the CDR3 is 15 residues. Germline values: CDR1 LGHNA, CDR2 YSLEER. The CDR3: CASSQDHGGLTEAFF. DNA of the CDR3: TGCGCCAGCAGCCAAGATCACGGGGGACTAACTGAAGCTTTCTTT.